Below are 29 T cell receptor beta chains sequenced from a single sample in a study of T cells after yellow fever vaccination (dated by TCRdb to between 2018 and 2021). Receptor libraries were prepared by 5' RACE. The sequencer listed for this sample is Illumina HiSeq 2500. TCRdb reanalyzed the raw reads on its own, using fastp at Q25 for trimming and MiXCR for clone calling, and kept in-frame beta chains. CDR3 protein sequences are deduplicated, and each keeps its most common genes and DNA. The sample table lists 300,000 to 400,000 distinct CDR3 sequences, 8.7% of them with a count of one. The top ten clones comprise around 17% of the sample. What the treatment or condition label conveys for this sample: live attenuated yellow fever vaccine strain. This specimen consisted of PBMCs, obtained on the day of the first yellow fever vaccination. The receptors originated from a man aged 18-30 years who received the YFV17D yellow fever vaccine.

The genes are TRBV2 and TRBJ2-5; no firm D call. The CDR3 consists of 14 residues. The germline CDR1 and CDR2 sequences are SNHLY and FYNNEI. V lost 6 bases to trimming and J lost 0 bases, with 11 bases between them. Written as DNA, the CDR3 is TGTGCCAGCAGCGCCAACGCGTACCAAGAGACCCAGTACTTC. The encoded protein is CASSANAYQETQYF.

J is TRBJ1-2 and V is TRBV4-3; no clear D gene. V dropped 0 bases and J dropped 4 bases, with 12 bases sitting between them. Germline lookup yields CDR1 LGHNA and CDR2 YSLEER. The CDR3 is 15 residues long. The CDR3 is CASSQDPPFIYGYTF. In DNA form, the CDR3 reads TGCGCCAGCAGCCAAGACCCGCCTTTTATCTATGGCTACACCTTC.

This sequence joins TRBV7-2 and TRBJ2-5; D is uncertain. The CDR3 has 14 amino acids. CDR1 is SGHTA, CDR2 FQGNSA, per germline. Trimming pared 4 bases from V and 3 bases from J, leaving 12 bases between. In nucleotides, the CDR3 is TGTGCCAGCAGCTCAGTTAGAGCCGAAGAGACCCAGTACTTC. Its protein is CASSSVRAEETQYF. Complete variable domain (other parts from reference TRBV7-2 and TRBJ2-5): GAGVSQSPSNKVTEKGKDVELRCDPISGHTALYWYRQSLGQGLEFLIYFQGNSAPDKSGLPSDRFSAERTGGSVSTLTIQRTQQEDSAVYLCASSSVRAEETQYFGPGTRLLVL.

In this sample, this clonotype turned up a few times. This chain connects TRBV6-5 to TRBJ1-6; D uncertain. Trimming took 2 bases from V and 1 from J, leaving 9 bases between them. The germline V gene has CDR1 MNHEY and CDR2 SVGAGI. CDR3 length equals 16 residues. The CDR3 sequence: CASSYGIGSYNSPLHF. The CDR3 bases are TGTGCCAGCAGTTACGGGATTGGTTCCTATAATTCACCCCTCCACTTT.

A few counts support this clonotype. This rearrangement joins TRBV6-2 or TRBV6-3 to TRBJ2-5; tentative D call: TRBD2 (5 bases). Germline CDR1 and CDR2: MNHEY and SVGEGT. This CDR3 region has 13 residues. Trimming cost V 11 bases and J 1 base, with 14 bases left between them. DNA for the CDR3: TGTGCCTCAAACCTAGGACTCCAAGAGACCCAGTACTTC. This sequence encodes CASNLGLQETQYF.

The chain carries TRBV5-5 and TRBJ1-1, with D possibly being TRBD1 (5 bases). Germline V lookup: CDR1 SGHKS, CDR2 YYEKEE (reference sequence). Between the trimmed V and J ends, which lost 0 bases and 6 bases, there was a span of 15 bases. CDR3 length: 15 residues. CDR3 protein: CASSLVGVGYSEAFF. The CDR3 DNA follows: TGTGCCAGCAGCTTGGTGGGGGTCGGGTACTCTGAAGCTTTCTTT.

This clonotype was picked up a small number of times. The chain has TRBV20-1 and TRBJ2-5, with 10 bases identical to TRBD1. The length of the CDR3 is 13 residues. With V trimmed by 6 bases and J by 4 bases, 5 bases remained unmatched. Germline V lookup: CDR1 DFQATT, CDR2 SNEGSKA (reference sequence). The CDR3: CSAGTGARETQYF. The CDR3 DNA follows: TGCAGTGCCGGGACAGGGGCCCGAGAGACCCAGTACTTC.

This clonotype has only a few counts. The chain couples TRBV7-9 to TRBJ1-4, with D maybe TRBD1 (6 bases). The CDR3 is 15 residues long. Germline V gene data show CDR1 as SEHNR and CDR2 as FQNEAQ (reference sequence). V was cut by 4 bases and J by 8 bases, with 17 bases left in between. CDR3 in amino acids: CASSSRGGEWEKLFF. DNA for the CDR3: TGTGCCAGCAGCTCCAGAGGGGGGGAATGGGAAAAACTGTTTTTT.

This clonotype was detected only a few times. V and J are TRBV4-1 and TRBJ1-5; a possible D gene is TRBD1 (5 bases). Germline V lookup: CDR1 MGHRA, CDR2 YSYEKL. The CDR3 sequence is 16 residues long. V gave up 1 base and J gave up 7 bases, with 17 bases separating them. CDR3 nucleotides: TGCGCCAGCAGCCAAGGAGCAGGGAGGCGAGGGCAGCCCCAGCATTTT. It translates to CASSQGAGRRGQPQHF.

The chain links TRBV7-3 to TRBJ2-5; D assignment may be TRBD1 or TRBD2 (5 bases each). The CDR3 runs to 15 residues. V was trimmed by 5 bases and J by 3 bases, leaving 16 bases between them. Germline CDR1 is SGHTA and CDR2 is FQGTGA. CDR3 amino acids: CASSLGVNSEETQYF. As DNA, the CDR3 is TGTGCCAGCAGCCTGGGGGTGAACTCAGAAGAGACCCAGTACTTC.

This clonotype was detected a few times. This chain links TRBV6-2 or TRBV6-3 with TRBJ2-3; 8 bases match TRBD2. CDR3 length: 16 amino acids. With V trimmed by 3 bases and J by 7 bases, 12 bases remained unmatched. Germline lookup yields CDR1 MNHEY and CDR2 SVGEGT. The CDR3 sequence: CASSYGAGGDVYTQYF. The CDR3 nucleotides read TGTGCCAGCAGTTATGGGGCGGGGGGCGACGTATATACGCAGTATTTT.

The chain combines TRBV6-1 with TRBJ2-5; D call uncertain. The CDR3 is 13 amino acids. Germline CDR1 is MNHNS and CDR2 is SASEGT. V dropped 7 bases and J dropped 0 bases, with 9 bases sitting between them. CDR3: CASTPRYQETQYF. The CDR3 DNA sequence: TGTGCCAGCACCCCGAGATACCAAGAGACCCAGTACTTC.

CDR3 loop: CASSRGTSGGETQYF. Written as DNA, the CDR3 is TGTGCCAGCAGCCGGGGGACTAGCGGGGGAGAGACCCAGTACTTC. The J gene is TRBJ2-5, the V gene TRBV5-4; TRBD2 matches 14 bases. This CDR3 comprises 15 residues. Unmatched junction bases numbered 3, after V lost 4 bases and J lost 4 bases. Germline V gene lookup returns CDR1 SGHNT and CDR2 YYREEE (reference sequence).

This clonotype was observed a handful of times. The V and J genes are TRBV11-1 and TRBJ2-3; D not resolved. The CDR3 extends over 11 amino acids. V lost 1 base and J 15 bases, leaving 11 bases between the germline ends. CDR1 is SGHAT, CDR2 FQDESV, per germline (reference sequence). The CDR3 region is CASSLGTSSYF. Here the CDR3 DNA reads TGTGCCAGCAGCTTAGGGACGTCGAGTTATTTT.

This clonotype turned up a few times. The CDR3 DNA is TGTGCCATCAGTGGCTTTCCTGGAAACACCATATATTTT. Its translation: CAISGFPGNTIYF. This rearrangement joins TRBV10-3 to TRBJ1-3; D remains unclear. This CDR3 spans 13 amino acids. Deletions cut 4 bases from V and 2 bases from J, with 6 bases between. Germline V gene lookup returns CDR1 ENHRY and CDR2 SYGVKD.

This clonotype occurred a few times. This chain connects TRBV4-2 to TRBJ1-6, with 10 bases that match TRBD1. From germline, CDR1 is LGHNA and CDR2 YNFKEQ. There are 15 residues in the CDR3. Trimming took 4 bases from V and 8 from J; bases not matched to a gene: 5. The CDR3 spells CASSLPTGGYSPLHF. CDR3 bases: TGTGCCAGCAGCCTTCCGACAGGGGGCTATTCACCCCTCCACTTT.

This chain joins TRBV5-1 and TRBJ2-5; 8 bases agree with TRBD2. The ends lost 3 bases at V and 9 bases at J; junction bases unmatched: 13. Germline-derived CDR1 and CDR2 are SGHRS and YFSETQ. The CDR3 extends over 15 amino acids. CDR3 coding DNA: TGCGCCAGCAGCTGGAATTCTCGGGAGGGCAGGCCCCAGTACTTC. Translated: CASSWNSREGRPQYF.

The V call is TRBV7-9, the J call TRBJ2-1; 9 bases line up with TRBD2. Per germline, CDR1 SEHNR and CDR2 FQNEAQ (reference sequence). Trimming removed 4 bases from V and 7 bases from J; junction bases left unmatched: 8. This CDR3 has 15 residues. The CDR3 DNA is TGTGCCAGCAGCTCGCCGACTAGCGGTGGGAATGAGCAGTTCTTC. This gives the protein CASSSPTSGGNEQFF.

In this sample, this clonotype turned up many times. Written as DNA, the CDR3 is TGCAGTGCTAGTGGGAACACTGAAGCTTTCTTT. This codes for CSASGNTEAFF. J is TRBJ1-1 and V is TRBV20-1; D gene uncertain. Germline V gene sequence: CDR1 DFQATT, CDR2 SNEGSKA (reference sequence). The CDR3 is 11 residues long. Trimming took 3 bases from V and 1 from J, leaving 3 bases between them.

This clonotype was observed at least ten times. The chain employs TRBV12-3 or TRBV12-4 and TRBJ2-2; D is uncertain. Trimming stripped 2 bases from V and 5 bases from J, with 6 bases between. This CDR3 is 13 amino acids long. The CDR3 loop is CASSLSLTGELFF. For the CDR3, the DNA is TGTGCCAGCAGTTTATCGCTTACCGGGGAGCTGTTTTTT.

This clonotype was seen only a few times. CDR3 in amino acids: CASSPRNSPADTQYF. CDR3 nucleotide sequence: TGCGCCAGCAGCCCCCGGAACAGCCCTGCAGATACGCAGTATTTT. The chain uses TRBV5-1 and TRBJ2-3; D gene ambiguous. V was cut by 4 bases and J by 4 bases, with 16 bases left in between. Germline CDR1 is SGHRS and CDR2 is YFSETQ. This CDR3 contains 15 residues.

The rearrangement uses TRBV5-1 and TRBJ2-6; D possibly uses TRBD1 or TRBD2 (5 bases each). The CDR3 sequence is 15 residues long. Germline V lookup: CDR1 SGHRS, CDR2 YFSETQ. V was cut by 4 bases and J by 2 bases, with 10 bases left in between. The DNA of the CDR3 is TGCGCCAGCAGCACGGGGACGGCTGGGGCCAACGTCCTGACTTTC. Protein sequence: CASSTGTAGANVLTF.

This chain connects TRBV29-1 to TRBJ2-5; D remains ambiguous. V gave up 3 bases and J gave up 7 bases, with 9 bases separating them. CDR3 length: 11 residues. The germline gives CDR1 SQVTM, CDR2 ANQGSEA. The CDR3: CSVDSSGTQYF. DNA for the CDR3: TGCAGCGTTGACTCCTCCGGGACCCAGTACTTC.

The rearrangement uses TRBV4-3 and TRBJ1-4, with unresolved D. The length of the CDR3 is 11 residues. Germline V CDR1 and CDR2: LGHNA, YSLEER. Trimming took 5 bases from V and 5 from J, leaving 3 bases between them. Written as DNA, the CDR3 is TGCGCCAGCAGCATAAATGAAAAACTGTTTTTT. This sequence encodes CASSINEKLFF.

The J gene is TRBJ2-1, the V gene TRBV24-1, with a tentative D call TRBD1 (6 bases). CDR3 length: 15 amino acids. Trimming removed 2 bases from V and 6 bases from J, with 13 bases in between. Per the germline V gene, CDR1 is KGHDR and CDR2 is SFDVKD. DNA for the CDR3: TGTGCCACCAGTGATTCTAGGGGCAGGGGCAATGAGCAGTTCTTC. Translated, it gives CATSDSRGRGNEQFF.

This clonotype was counted between two and nine times. This may arise from a read error, as a much more abundant clone is one base away. The chain links TRBV7-3 to TRBJ2-2; D gene ambiguous. Germline V gene lookup returns CDR1 SGHTA and CDR2 FQGTGA. This CDR3 comprises 12 residues. Deletions cut 5 bases from V and 5 bases from J, with 6 bases between. The CDR3 DNA follows: TGTGCCAGCAGCACCCGGACCGGGGAGCTGTTTTTT. Translation gives CASSTRTGELFF. The full variable domain, in which reference TRBV7-3 and TRBJ2-2 provide the parts outside the CDR3, is GAGVSQTPSNKVTEKGKYVELRCDPISGHTALYWYRQSLGQGPEFLIYFQGTGAADDSGLPNDRFFAVRPEGSVSTLKIQRTERGDSAVYLCASSTRTGELFFGEGSRLTVL.

The chain recombines TRBV3-1 with TRBJ2-7, with 8 bases matching TRBD2. Germline CDR1 reads LGHDT; CDR2 reads YNNKEL (reference sequence). The CDR3 length is 13 residues. Germline trimming cut 6 bases from V and 6 bases from J; bases unmatched to any gene: 7. CDR3 amino acids: CASRPGLGAEQYF. The CDR3 bases are TGTGCCAGCAGACCGGGACTAGGGGCCGAGCAGTACTTC.

The chain links TRBV10-3 to TRBJ2-7, with D perhaps TRBD2 (5 bases). V lost 4 bases, J lost 3 bases, and 31 bases lay in between. The CDR3 consists of 20 residues. Germline V gene data show CDR1 as ENHRY and CDR2 as SYGVKD. The chain's CDR3 is CAISACYYLWRQPEDYEQYV. CDR3 DNA sequence: TGTGCCATCAGTGCTTGTTATTATCTCTGGAGGCAGCCAGAAGACTACGAGCAGTACGTC.

The chain employs TRBV7-7 and TRBJ2-3; perhaps TRBD1 as D (6 bases). The germline CDR1 and CDR2 sequences are SSHAT and FNYEAQ (reference sequence). The CDR3 spans 14 residues. Trimming pared 5 bases from V and 6 bases from J, leaving 15 bases between. CDR3: CASSRTRQGDTQYF. CDR3 DNA sequence: TGTGCCAGCAGCCGGACTCGTCAGGGGGATACGCAGTATTTT.